This entry lists 4 T cell receptor beta chains sequenced from one sample in a study of blood T cell repertoires in COVID-19. Assay used: immunoSEQ multiplex PCR; TCRdb lists only in-frame clones, some missing. The table lists about 150,000 clones, roughly 88% of them singletons. Sequencing was carried out using peripheral blood. The receptors were gathered from a woman in her forties or fifties in a cohort sampled during active or convalescent COVID-19.

The rearrangement links TRBV27 to TRBJ1-1; 9 nucleotides match TRBD1. The V gene end was trimmed by 7 bases and the J gene end by 6 bases; junction bases not matched to a gene: 12. This CDR3 region has 15 residues. Germline assignment: CDR1 MNHEY and CDR2 SMNVEV (reference sequence). The CDR3 DNA reads as TGTGCCAGCACAACAGGGGGCGGCTTGCTCGCTGAAGCTTTCTTT. Its translation is CASTTGGGLLAEAFF.

The V call is TRBV19, the J call TRBJ1-1; D remains unclear. The CDR3 is made up of 14 amino acids. Trimming cost V 1 base and J 2 bases, with 8 bases left between them. Germline V CDR1 and CDR2: LNHDA, SQIVND (reference sequence). The CDR3 loop reads CASSIAGPNTEAFF. CDR3 nucleotides: TGTGCCAGTAGTATAGCTGGGCCCAACACTGAAGCTTTCTTT.

The chain has TRBV25-1 and TRBJ2-3; a weak D match, TRBD1 (5 bases). Germline-derived CDR1 and CDR2 are MGHDK and SYGVNS. Trimming shortened V by 1 base and J by 0 bases, and 14 bases separated the two germline ends. This CDR3 contains 17 residues. The chain's CDR3 is CASSELEGHPSTDTQYF. DNA for the CDR3: TGTGCCAGCAGTGAATTGGAAGGACACCCAAGCACAGATACGCAGTATTTT. Complete variable domain (other parts from reference TRBV25-1 and TRBJ2-3): EADIYQTPRYLVIGTGKKITLECSQTMGHDKMYWYQQDPGMELHLIHYSYGVNSTEKGDLSSESTVSRIRTEHFPLTLESARPSHTSQYLCASSELEGHPSTDTQYFGPGTRLTVL.

V gene TRBV7-8 combines with J gene TRBJ1-1; 9 nucleotides line up with TRBD1. CDR1 and CDR2 (germline): SGHVS, FQNEAQ. The ends lost 5 bases at V and 3 bases at J; junction bases unmatched: 10. CDR3 length: 16 amino acids. CDR3 DNA: TGTGCCAGCAGCGCATTACAGGGGGCCGACCACACTGAAGCTTTCTTT. It is translated as CASSALQGADHTEAFF.